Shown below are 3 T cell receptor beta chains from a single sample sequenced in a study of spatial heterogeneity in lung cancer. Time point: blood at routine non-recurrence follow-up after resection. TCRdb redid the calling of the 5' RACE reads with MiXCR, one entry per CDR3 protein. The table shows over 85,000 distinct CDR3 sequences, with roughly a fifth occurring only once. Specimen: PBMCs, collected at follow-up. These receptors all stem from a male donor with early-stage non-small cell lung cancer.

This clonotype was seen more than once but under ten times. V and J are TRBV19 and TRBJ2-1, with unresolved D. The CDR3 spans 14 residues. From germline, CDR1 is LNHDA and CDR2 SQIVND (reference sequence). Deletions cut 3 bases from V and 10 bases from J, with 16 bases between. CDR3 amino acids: CASSITVTSKEQFF. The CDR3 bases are TGTGCCAGTAGTATCACCGTTACTTCAAAAGAGCAGTTCTTC.

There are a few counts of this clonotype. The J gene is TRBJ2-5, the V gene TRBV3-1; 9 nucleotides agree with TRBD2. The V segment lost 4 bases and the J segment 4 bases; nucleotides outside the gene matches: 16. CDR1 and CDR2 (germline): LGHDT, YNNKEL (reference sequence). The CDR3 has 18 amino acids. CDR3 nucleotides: TGTGCCAGCAGCCCTAGCTGGATAGCGGGGGAGCAGGGAGAGACCCAGTACTTC. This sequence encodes CASSPSWIAGEQGETQYF.

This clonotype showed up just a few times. The CDR3 loop is CSARGTSGREISTDTQYF. In DNA, the CDR3 is TGCAGTGCTAGAGGGACTAGCGGGAGGGAAATTAGCACAGATACGCAGTATTTT. The J gene is TRBJ2-3, the V gene TRBV20-1; TRBD2 matches 15 bases. Germline lookup yields CDR1 DFQATT and CDR2 SNEGSKA (reference sequence). The CDR3 has 18 amino acids. The V and J ends lost 1 base and 0 bases, in that order; junction bases with no gene match: 5.